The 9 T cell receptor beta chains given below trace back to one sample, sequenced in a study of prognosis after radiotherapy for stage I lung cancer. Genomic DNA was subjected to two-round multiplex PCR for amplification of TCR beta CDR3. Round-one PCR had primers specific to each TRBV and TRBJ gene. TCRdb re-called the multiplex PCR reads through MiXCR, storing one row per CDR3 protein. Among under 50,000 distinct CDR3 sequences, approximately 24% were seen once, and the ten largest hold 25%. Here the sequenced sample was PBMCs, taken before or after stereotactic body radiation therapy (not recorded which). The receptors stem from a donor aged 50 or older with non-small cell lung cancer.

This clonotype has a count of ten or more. The CDR3 region is CSAGQYNEQFF. The CDR3 DNA reads TGCAGTGCTGGACAGTACAATGAGCAGTTCTTC. V and J are TRBV20-1 and TRBJ2-1, with D perhaps matching TRBD1 (6 bases). CDR1 DFQATT and CDR2 SNEGSKA come from the germline V gene (reference sequence). V was trimmed by 5 bases and J by 4 bases, leaving 6 bases between them. This CDR3 comprises 11 residues.

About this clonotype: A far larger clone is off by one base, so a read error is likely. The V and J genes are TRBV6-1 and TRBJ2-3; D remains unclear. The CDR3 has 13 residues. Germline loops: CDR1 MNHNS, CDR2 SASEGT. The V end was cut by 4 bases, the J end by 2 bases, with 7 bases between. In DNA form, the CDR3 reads TGTGCCAGCAGTGCGAGGAACACAGATACGCAGTATTTT. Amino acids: CASSARNTDTQYF.

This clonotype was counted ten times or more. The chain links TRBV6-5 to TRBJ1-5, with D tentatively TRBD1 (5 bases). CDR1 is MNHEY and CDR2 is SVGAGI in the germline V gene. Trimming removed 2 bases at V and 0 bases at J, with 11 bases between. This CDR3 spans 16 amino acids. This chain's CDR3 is CASSYPGGDSNQPQHF. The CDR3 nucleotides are TGTGCCAGCAGTTACCCGGGGGGTGATAGCAATCAGCCCCAGCATTTT.

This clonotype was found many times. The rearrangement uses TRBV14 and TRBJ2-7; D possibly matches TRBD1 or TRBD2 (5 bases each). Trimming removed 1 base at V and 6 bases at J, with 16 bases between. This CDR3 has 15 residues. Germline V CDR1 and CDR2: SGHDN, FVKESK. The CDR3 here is CASSQVAGTPGEQYF. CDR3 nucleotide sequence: TGTGCCAGCAGCCAAGTCGCAGGGACCCCCGGCGAGCAGTACTTC.

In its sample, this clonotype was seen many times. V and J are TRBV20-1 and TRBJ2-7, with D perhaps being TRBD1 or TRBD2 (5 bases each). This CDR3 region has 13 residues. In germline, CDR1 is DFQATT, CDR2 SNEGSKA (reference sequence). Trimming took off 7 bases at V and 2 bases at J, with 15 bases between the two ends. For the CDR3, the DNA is TGCAGTGTTTACCGGGACGATACCTACGAGCAGTACTTC. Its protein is CSVYRDDTYEQYF.

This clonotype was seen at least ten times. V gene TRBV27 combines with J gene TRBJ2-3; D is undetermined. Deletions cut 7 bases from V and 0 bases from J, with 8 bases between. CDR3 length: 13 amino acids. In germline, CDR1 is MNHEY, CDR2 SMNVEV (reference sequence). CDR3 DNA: TGTGCCAGCAAACTCCATAGCACAGATACGCAGTATTTT. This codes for CASKLHSTDTQYF.

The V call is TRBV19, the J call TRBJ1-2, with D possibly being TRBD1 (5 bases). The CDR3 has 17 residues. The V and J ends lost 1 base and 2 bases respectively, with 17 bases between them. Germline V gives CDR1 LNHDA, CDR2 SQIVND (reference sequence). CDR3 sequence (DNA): TGTGCCAGTAGTATAGCACCCACCCAGGGAGGAAACTATGGCTACACCTTC. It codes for CASSIAPTQGGNYGYTF. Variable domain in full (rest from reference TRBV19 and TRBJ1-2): DGGITQSPKYLFRKEGQNVTLSCEQNLNHDAMYWYRQDPGQGLRLIYYSQIVNDFQKGDIAEGYSVSREKKESFPLTVTSAQKNPTAFYLCASSIAPTQGGNYGYTFGSGTRLTVV.

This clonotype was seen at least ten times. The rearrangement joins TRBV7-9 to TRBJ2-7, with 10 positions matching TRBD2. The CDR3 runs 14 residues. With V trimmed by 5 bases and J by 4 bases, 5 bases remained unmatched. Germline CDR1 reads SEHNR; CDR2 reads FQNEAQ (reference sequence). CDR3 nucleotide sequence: TGTGCCAGCAGCCAATCTAGCGGGAGTTACGAGCAGTACTTC. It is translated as CASSQSSGSYEQYF.

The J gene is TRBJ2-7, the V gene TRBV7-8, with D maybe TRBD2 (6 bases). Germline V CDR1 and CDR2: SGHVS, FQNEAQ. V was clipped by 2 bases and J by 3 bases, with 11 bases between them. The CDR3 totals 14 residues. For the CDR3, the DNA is TGTGCCAGCAGCTTAACCGCGGGGAACTACGAGCAGTACTTC. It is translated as CASSLTAGNYEQYF. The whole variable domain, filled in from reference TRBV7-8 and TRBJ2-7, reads GAGVSQSPRYKVAKRGQDVALRCDPISGHVSLFWYQQALGQGPEFLTYFQNEAQLDKSGLPSDRFFAERPEGSVSTLKIQRTQQEDSAVYLCASSLTAGNYEQYFGPGTRLTVT.